The rows below give T cell receptor beta chains drawn from one sample of a study of identical twins. TCRdb ran MiXCR on the 5' RACE reads and lists one entry per CDR3 protein. The data contain about 890,000 distinct CDR3 sequences, 10% to 15% of them singletons. The sample was also reused in another study, on yellow fever vaccine responses in identical twins.

The sample comprised PBMCs. These receptors originate from a woman aged 18-29 years in good health. Each CDR3 is given without its conserved first and last residue. The D gene is left open where the match is weak. Where a row states a size, it is once, few, many or the class of an expanded clone; other rows omit it.

>TRBV20-1|TRBD1|few
SARTGGTDTQY
>TRBV25-1|NA|NA
ASDGTQASPGNTIY
>TRBV9|TRBD1|many
ASSETGYNQPQH
>TRBV18|NA|NA
ASSPLKEPGQPQH
>TRBV11-2|NA|few
ASRPSTGLNEQF
>TRBV6-1|NA|many
ASRGLYVSNQPQH
>TRBV18|NA|few
ASSPPYPDTQY
>TRBV20-1|NA|many
SAREGGDNEQF
>TRBV7-8|NA|few
ASRGGGFGYGYT
>TRBV29-1|NA|many
SVEGGEQF
>TRBV20-1|NA|few
SARTFTGYDYGYT
>TRBV29-1|NA|NA
SVEVPLETQY
>TRBV12-3/TRBV12-4|NA|many
ASSSGVGRETQY
>TRBV19|NA|NA
ASSPQPGANTEAF
>TRBV7-6|TRBD1|NA
ASTSTGTGGETQY
>TRBV9|NA|many
ASSPPARNTEAF
>TRBV11-3|NA|NA
ASSLLMREAKNIQY
>TRBV7-9|NA|many
ASSSAGAEAF
>TRBV5-1|TRBD1|few
ASSSRDRAFDNEQF
>TRBV28|TRBD1|few
ASSLRRGLQETQY
>TRBV5-5|NA|NA
ASSLVAGALNEQF
>TRBV10-3|TRBD1|NA
AIRSAGGDRNSPLH
>TRBV7-9|NA|few
ASSPGVMVTEAF
>TRBV6-1|NA|NA
ASSPPGRSTGELF
>TRBV28|NA|NA
ASFKPQASGANVLT
>TRBV24-1|TRBD2|NA
ATSGPGLATTYNEQF
>TRBV5-1|NA|NA
ASRGTRENEQF
>TRBV29-1|NA|NA
SVTQLNTGELF
>TRBV20-1|NA|few
SAMGYRNTGELF
>TRBV20-1|TRBD2|few
SARDRAGASNEQF
>TRBV10-3|NA|NA
AISLRGTVIGADTQY
>TRBV2|NA|NA
ASSLPYEQF
>TRBV7-8|TRBD2|NA
ASSLEGLDNNEQF
>TRBV7-6|NA|many
ASSLGREGRAGNTIY
>TRBV10-3|NA|NA
AIRPDETQPQH
>TRBV7-2|TRBD2|few
ASSRRGGPDYNEQF
>TRBV28|TRBD1|NA
ASSLIPLDRAEF
>TRBV5-1|NA|few
ASSLAVGSDGYT
>TRBV6-2/TRBV6-3|TRBD2|few
ASSYNALLAGVNNEQF
>TRBV29-1|TRBD2|many
SVSPSGESGELF
>TRBV10-3|TRBD1|few
AITPGQGYGYT
>TRBV14|TRBD2|many
ASSQGTSGRESYNEQF
>TRBV29-1|NA|few
SVCCLYPSNEQF